One sample yielded the 21 T cell receptor beta chains listed below, sequenced in a study of regulatory T cells in long-lasting Graves disease. The authors built TCR beta libraries using iRepertoire HTBI primers and Arm-PCR of CDR3 regions. MiXCR, run by TCRdb on the multiplex PCR reads, gives a single entry per CDR3 protein. The sample has about 350,000 distinct CDR3 sequences; 15% to 20% are singletons. Time point described: newly diagnosed GD, antithyroid drugs for less than 3 months. The TCR library was made from RNA that had been extracted from PBMCs in TRIzol. The same data also contributed to another study, on T cells in Graves' hyperthyroidism and ophthalmopathy.

This sample comprised peripheral blood mononuclear cells (PBMCs), obtained at new diagnosis, from a patient treated with antithyroid drugs. The origin of the receptors is a young woman with Graves disease.

This clonotype was seen a handful of times. The chain employs TRBV20-1 and TRBJ1-1, with D uncertain. The V end lost 3 bases, the J end lost 4 bases, and 15 bases lay between the germline ends. Germline CDR1 DFQATT, CDR2 SNEGSKA (reference sequence). This CDR3 contains 14 residues. The CDR3 is CSARDRRGTTEAFF. In nucleotides, the CDR3 is TGCAGTGCTAGGGACCGACGGGGTACCACTGAAGCTTTCTTT.

For this clonotype: One base separates it from a far larger clone, so it is likely a read error. The chain links TRBV6-2 or TRBV6-3 to TRBJ2-7, with TRBD1 identical over 8 bases. CDR1 and CDR2 (germline): MNHEY, SVGEGT. This CDR3 contains 17 residues. The V segment lost 5 bases and the J segment 3 bases; nucleotides outside the gene matches: 15. The CDR3 DNA reads as TGTGCCAGCAGTCCTCCCCGGACAGGGTCTGGGGTCTACGAGCAGTACTTC. As protein: CASSPPRTGSGVYEQYF.

Note on this clonotype: A clone one base away is much larger, so this may be a read error. This sequence joins TRBV29-1 and TRBJ2-5; D gene uncertain. Germline CDR1 reads SQVTM; CDR2 reads ANQGSEA. Trimming removed 4 bases at V and 4 bases at J, with 13 bases between. The CDR3 contains 13 residues. In DNA form, the CDR3 reads TGCAGCGTTGCATGGGCGGTACGAGAGACCCAGTACTTC. Translated: CSVAWAVRETQYF.

This clonotype was counted between two and nine times. The chain has TRBV5-1 and TRBJ2-5; possible D gene TRBD1, 5 bases. The CDR3 consists of 14 residues. V lost 1 base, J lost 5 bases, and 12 bases lay in between. Germline CDR1 reads SGHRS; CDR2 reads YFSETQ. The DNA of the CDR3 is TGCGCCAGCAGCTTGTTAGGGGCAGGGGAGACCCAGTACTTC. Protein product: CASSLLGAGETQYF.

This rearrangement joins TRBV7-9 to TRBJ2-7; D could derive from TRBD1 or TRBD2 (5 bases each). The CDR3 consists of 14 residues. Trimming pared 5 bases from V and 0 bases from J, leaving 11 bases between. CDR1 is SEHNR and CDR2 is FQNEAQ in the germline V gene (reference sequence). The CDR3 DNA sequence: TGTGCCAGCAGCGCGGTGGGGGTCTCCTACGAGCAGTACTTC. It is translated as CASSAVGVSYEQYF.

The rearrangement joins TRBV20-1 to TRBJ2-2; D possibly corresponds to TRBD2 (5 bases). The CDR3 length is 14 residues. CDR1 and CDR2 from the germline V gene are DFQATT and SNEGSKA (reference sequence). V was shortened by 5 bases and J by 2 bases, with 12 bases between the two germline ends. DNA for the CDR3: TGCAGTGCTGCACCGGGAACAAACACCGGGGAGCTGTTTTTT. Translated, it gives CSAAPGTNTGELFF.

This clonotype appeared many times. The CDR3 DNA reads as TGTGCCAGCAGCGGCGGGACAGGGGACTACGAGCAGTACTTC. Translating gives CASSGGTGDYEQYF. V is TRBV2 and J is TRBJ2-7; 10 bases agree with TRBD1. Germline V gene sequence: CDR1 SNHLY, CDR2 FYNNEI. This CDR3 has 14 residues. With V trimmed by 6 bases and J by 3 bases, 5 bases remained unmatched.

This chain links TRBV7-8 with TRBJ2-7, with D possibly TRBD1 on 6 matching bases. CDR1 SGHVS and CDR2 FQNEAQ come from the germline V gene. This CDR3 region has 12 residues. Between the trimmed V and J ends, which lost 9 bases and 3 bases, there was a span of 12 bases. The CDR3 sequence is CASEGVSYEQYF. In DNA, the CDR3 is TGTGCCAGTGAGGGGGTTAGCTACGAGCAGTACTTC.

This clonotype was counted many times. J is TRBJ1-1 and V is TRBV28, with a weak D call TRBD1 (5 bases). The V gene lost 2 bases and the J gene lost 6 bases, with 16 bases spanning the gap. The CDR3 sequence is 15 residues long. Germline CDR1 is MDHEN and CDR2 is SYDVKM. The CDR3 protein is CASSLTPGGRPEAFF. CDR3 DNA: TGTGCCAGCAGTTTAACCCCCGGGGGACGACCTGAAGCTTTCTTT.

This clonotype was observed at least ten times. The V gene is TRBV20-1, the J gene TRBJ2-7, with D possibly being TRBD2 (5 bases). Germline V gene sequence: CDR1 DFQATT, CDR2 SNEGSKA (reference sequence). The CDR3 extends over 13 amino acids. Trimming left V 5 bases short and J 0 bases short, with 11 bases between. The CDR3 coding sequence is TGCAGTGCTCACACTAGTCCCTCCTACGAGCAGTACTTC. Its protein product is CSAHTSPSYEQYF.

This clonotype was seen repeatedly, ten times or more. The chain combines TRBV18 with TRBJ2-2; no reliable D call. V was shortened by 6 bases and J by 0 bases, with 5 bases between the two germline ends. Germline CDR1 KGHSH, CDR2 LQKENI. This CDR3 region has 13 residues. The CDR3 DNA reads TGTGCCAGCTCCCCCGCGAACACCGGGGAGCTGTTTTTT. Its protein is CASSPANTGELFF.

This clonotype was detected ten times or more. V is TRBV3-1 and J is TRBJ2-5; D is tentatively TRBD1 or TRBD2 (5 bases each). The CDR3 covers 15 residues. Trimming took off 0 bases at V and 6 bases at J, with 14 bases between the two ends. Germline CDR1 reads LGHDT; CDR2 reads YNNKEL (reference sequence). The CDR3 coding sequence is TGTGCCAGCAGCCAAGAGGGGGATGGGTACCAGACCCAGTACTTC. Translating gives CASSQEGDGYQTQYF.

This clonotype was found many times. The rearrangement joins TRBV28 to TRBJ2-5; 10 positions match TRBD2. V lost 5 bases, J lost 2 bases, and 11 bases stayed unmatched. The CDR3 has 17 amino acids. The V gene's germline CDR1 is MDHEN and CDR2 SYDVKM. CDR3 DNA: TGTGCCAGCAGTATCCCGGGACTAGCGACACCTCAAGAGACCCAGTACTTC. It translates to CASSIPGLATPQETQYF.

This clonotype occurred many times. The rearrangement joins TRBV2 to TRBJ1-5, with D unresolved. V lost 6 bases, J lost 4 bases, and 13 bases lay in between. The CDR3 loop spans 14 amino acids. Germline V gene data show CDR1 as SNHLY and CDR2 as FYNNEI. CDR3: CASSPGRRNQPQHF. The CDR3 region has the DNA TGTGCCAGCAGCCCCGGCAGGAGGAATCAGCCCCAGCATTTT.

This chain connects TRBV11-1 to TRBJ2-5, with D possibly matching TRBD2 (5 bases). This CDR3 has 15 residues. Germline loops: CDR1 SGHAT, CDR2 FQDESV (reference sequence). The V and J ends lost 5 bases and 5 bases respectively, with 18 bases between them. The CDR3 sequence is CASSAKRSRGETQYF. The DNA for the CDR3 is TGTGCCAGCAGCGCAAAACGTAGTCGAGGGGAGACCCAGTACTTC.

This clonotype was found many times. The chain is built from TRBV5-1 and TRBJ2-7; 7 bases are a match to TRBD1. Trimming removed 3 bases from V and 4 bases from J; junction bases left unmatched: 7. The CDR3 consists of 14 residues. Looked up from germline, CDR1 is SGHRS and CDR2 is YFSETQ. CDR3 DNA: TGCGCCAGCAGCTCCGGGACAGACGGATACGAGCAGTACTTC. It specifies CASSSGTDGYEQYF.

This clonotype was picked up a small number of times. The chain couples TRBV6-5 to TRBJ1-6; the match to TRBD1 covers 9 bases. Unmatched junction bases numbered 3, after V lost 2 bases and J lost 10 bases. The germline V gene encodes CDR1 MNHEY and CDR2 SVGAGI. The CDR3 is made up of 14 amino acids. CDR3 DNA sequence: TGTGCCAGCAGTTACCGGGACAGGGTGTCACCCCTCCACTTT. This gives the protein CASSYRDRVSPLHF.

This clonotype has at least ten counts. The chain joins TRBV9 to TRBJ2-7, with D perhaps matching TRBD1 (5 bases). Germline assignment: CDR1 SGDLS and CDR2 YYNGEE. Trimming took off 0 bases at V and 3 bases at J, with 7 bases between the two ends. CDR3 length: 13 amino acids. In nucleotides, the CDR3 is TGTGCCAGCAGCGTAGCCGGACACTACGAGCAGTACTTC. The encoded protein is CASSVAGHYEQYF. Supplemented by reference TRBV9 and TRBJ2-7, the full variable domain reads DSGVTQTPKHLITATGQRVTLRCSPRSGDLSVYWYQQSLDQGLQFLIQYYNGEERAKGNILERFSAQQFPDLHSELNLSSLELGDSALYFCASSVAGHYEQYFGPGTRLTVT.

This clonotype was seen only a few times. The gene calls are TRBV20-1 and TRBJ1-6; 7 nucleotides line up with TRBD1. Germline CDR1 and CDR2: DFQATT and SNEGSKA (reference sequence). This CDR3 contains 17 residues. Losses at the gene ends were 3 bases for V and 1 base for J; bases not matched to a gene: 9. The CDR3 sequence: CSASYRGRSSYNSPLHF. In DNA, the CDR3 is TGCAGTGCTAGTTACAGGGGAAGATCGTCCTATAATTCACCCCTCCACTTT.

On this clonotype: A read error is possible here, since a much larger clone lies one base away. The chain uses TRBV30 and TRBJ2-3; D gene ambiguous. The CDR3 consists of 13 residues. Germline CDR1 GTSNPN, CDR2 SVGIG (reference sequence). CDR3 in DNA: TGTGCCTGGGGGATCCACGCCACAGATACGCAGTGTTTT. As protein: CAWGIHATDTQCF. Variable domain in full (rest from reference TRBV30 and TRBJ2-3): SQTIHQWPATLVQPVGSPLSLECTVEGTSNPNLYWYRQAAGRGLQLLFYSVGIGQISSEVPQNLSASRPQDRQFILSSKKLLLSDSGFYLCAWGIHATDTQCFGPGTRLTVL.

This clonotype was detected only a few times. V usage is TRBV6-1 and J usage is TRBJ1-2, with unresolved D. CDR3 length: 16 residues. Germline V gives CDR1 MNHNS, CDR2 SASEGT. V was pared by 6 bases and J by 3 bases, with 20 bases between. CDR3 DNA sequence: TGTGCCAGCAGACCCCCGCCGGGCAGGCTCGACTATGGCTACACCTTC. Translation: CASRPPPGRLDYGYTF.